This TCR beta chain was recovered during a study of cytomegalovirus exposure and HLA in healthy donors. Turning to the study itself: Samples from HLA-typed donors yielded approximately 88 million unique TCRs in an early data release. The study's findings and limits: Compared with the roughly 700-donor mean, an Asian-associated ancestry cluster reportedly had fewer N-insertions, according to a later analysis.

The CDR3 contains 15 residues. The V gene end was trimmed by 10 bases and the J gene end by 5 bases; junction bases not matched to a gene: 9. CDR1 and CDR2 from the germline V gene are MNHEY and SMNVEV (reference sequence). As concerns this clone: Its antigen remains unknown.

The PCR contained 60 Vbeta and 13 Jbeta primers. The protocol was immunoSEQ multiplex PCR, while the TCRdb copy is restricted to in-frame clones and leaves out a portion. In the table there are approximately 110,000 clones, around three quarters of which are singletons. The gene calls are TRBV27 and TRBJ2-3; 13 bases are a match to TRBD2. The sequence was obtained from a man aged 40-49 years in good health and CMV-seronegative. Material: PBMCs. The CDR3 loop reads CATKTSGGPRDTQYF. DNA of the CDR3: TGTGCCACCAAGACTAGCGGGGGGCCCAGAGATACGCAGTATTTT.